The clone carrying this T cell receptor (beta chain) has only one observation. The antigen remains undetermined. The data were taken from a study of cytomegalovirus exposure and HLA in healthy donors. The study ran its PCR with 60 Vbeta and 13 Jbeta primers. The table came from immunoSEQ multiplex PCR; TCRdb's copy has only in-frame clones and leaves some out. Of around 140,000 clones listed, approximately 90% are singletons. This CDR3 has 15 amino acids. Germline CDR1 and CDR2: MNHEY and SVGAGI. Trimming took 5 bases from V and 0 from J; bases not matched to a gene: 5. Study findings and constraints: One later analysis reportedly identified an Asian-associated ancestry cluster that showed fewer N-insertions than the 666-donor mean. From TCR beta sequences, most subjects' HLA-A and HLA-B alleles were reportedly predicted accurately.

Sequenced sample: PBMCs. This rearrangement joins TRBV6-5 to TRBJ2-7, with TRBD1 matching over 9 bases. This TCR was sampled from a woman aged 25 to 39 in good health and CMV-seronegative. The DNA for the CDR3 is TGTGCCAGCAGTCCCTCGGACAGGGGCTCCTACGAGCAGTACTTC. Its translation is CASSPSDRGSYEQYF.